This TCR beta chain was sequenced during a study of blood T cells in healthy people across ages. Together with a sample-barcoded 5' primer, a J-beta primer mix was included in a second PCR lasting about 6 to 11 cycles. TCRdb reprocessed the 5' RACE reads via MiXCR and lists one record per CDR3 protein. The sample includes over 1,500,000 distinct CDR3 sequences, approximately 40% of them seen just once. Germline CDR1 is SGDLS and CDR2 is YYNGEE. The CDR3 consists of 13 residues. Trimming stripped 4 bases from V and 5 bases from J, with 13 bases between. The chain uses TRBV9 and TRBJ2-7; D possibly corresponds to TRBD2 (5 bases). Sequencing was done on a sample of blood. This TCR derives from a human donor in good health. The CDR3 region is CASSPPGADEQYF. In nucleotides, the CDR3 is TGTGCCAGCAGCCCCCCCGGAGCGGACGAGCAGTACTTC.